Each of the 3 T cell receptor beta chains below was sequenced from the same sample in a study of OX40 agonist ivuxolimab in advanced cancers. TCRdb keeps only in-frame clones here, not all; method: immunoSEQ multiplex PCR. This table has some 77,000 clones, 75% to 90% appearing once. Sequencing used CD4+ or CD8+ T cells sorted from blood, obtained in a trial of the OX40 agonist ivuxolimab. The receptors were gathered from an adult with an advanced solid tumor such as melanoma, head and neck, liver or kidney cancer.

The chain recombines TRBV6-5 with TRBJ1-5; D perhaps matches TRBD1 (6 bases). Germline V CDR1 and CDR2: MNHEY, SVGAGI. CDR3 length: 12 amino acids. Between the trimmed V and J ends, which lost 6 bases and 4 bases, there was a span of 7 bases. DNA of the CDR3: TGTGCCAGCAGGAGGGGGAATCAGCCCCAGCATTTT. Translating gives CASRRGNQPQHF.

The gene calls are TRBV30 and TRBJ2-7; a possible D gene is TRBD2 (5 bases). Germline loops: CDR1 GTSNPN, CDR2 SVGIG (reference sequence). V was trimmed by 1 base and J by 2 bases, leaving 9 bases between them. The CDR3 has 13 amino acids. CDR3 sequence (DNA): TGTGCCTGGAGTGGGACTGGTACCTACGAGCAGTACTTC. Amino acid sequence: CAWSGTGTYEQYF.

J is TRBJ2-7 and V is TRBV30; 7 bases match TRBD1. The CDR3 has 15 residues. The V segment lost 0 bases and the J segment 0 bases; nucleotides outside the gene matches: 5. Germline-derived CDR1 and CDR2 are GTSNPN and SVGIG (reference sequence). As DNA, the CDR3 is TGTGCCTGGAGTGTACAGGGGTTATACTCCTACGAGCAGTACTTC. Its protein product is CAWSVQGLYSYEQYF.